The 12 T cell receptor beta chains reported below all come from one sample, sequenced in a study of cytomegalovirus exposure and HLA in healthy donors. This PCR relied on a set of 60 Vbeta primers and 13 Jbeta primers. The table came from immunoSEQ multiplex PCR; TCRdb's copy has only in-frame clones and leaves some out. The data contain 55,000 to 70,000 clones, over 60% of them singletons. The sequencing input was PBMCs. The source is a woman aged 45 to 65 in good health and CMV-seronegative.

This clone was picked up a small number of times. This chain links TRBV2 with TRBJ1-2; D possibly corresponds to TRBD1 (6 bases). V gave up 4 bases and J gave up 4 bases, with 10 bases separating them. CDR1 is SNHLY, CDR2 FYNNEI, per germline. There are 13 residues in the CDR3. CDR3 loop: CASSGDMAYGYTF. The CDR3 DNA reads TGTGCCAGCAGTGGGGACATGGCCTATGGCTACACCTTC.

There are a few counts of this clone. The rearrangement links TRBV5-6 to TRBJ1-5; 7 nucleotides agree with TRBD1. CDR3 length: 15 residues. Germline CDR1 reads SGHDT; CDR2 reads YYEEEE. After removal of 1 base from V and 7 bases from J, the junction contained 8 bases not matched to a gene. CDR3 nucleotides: TGTGCCAGCAGCTTGCTCGACAGGGCGGAACAGCCCCAGCATTTT. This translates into CASSLLDRAEQPQHF.

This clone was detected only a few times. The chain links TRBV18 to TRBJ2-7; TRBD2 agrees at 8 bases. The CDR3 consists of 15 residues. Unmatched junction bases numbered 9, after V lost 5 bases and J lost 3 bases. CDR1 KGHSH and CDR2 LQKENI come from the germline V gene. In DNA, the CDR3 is TGTGCCAGCTCAAGGGGAATAGCGGGGAGCTACGAGCAGTACTTC. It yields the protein CASSRGIAGSYEQYF.

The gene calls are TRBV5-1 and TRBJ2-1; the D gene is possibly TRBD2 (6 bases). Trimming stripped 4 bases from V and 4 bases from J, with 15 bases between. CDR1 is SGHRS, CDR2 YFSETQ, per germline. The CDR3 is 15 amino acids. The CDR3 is CASSPGTPGYNEQFF. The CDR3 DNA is TGCGCCAGCAGCCCTGGGACTCCCGGGTACAATGAGCAGTTCTTC.

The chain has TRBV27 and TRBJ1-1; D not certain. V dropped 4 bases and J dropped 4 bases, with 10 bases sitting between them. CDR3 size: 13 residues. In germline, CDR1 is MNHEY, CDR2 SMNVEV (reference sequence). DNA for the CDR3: TGTGCCAGCAGTTCTGAGGAAGGCACTGAAGCTTTCTTT. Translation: CASSSEEGTEAFF.

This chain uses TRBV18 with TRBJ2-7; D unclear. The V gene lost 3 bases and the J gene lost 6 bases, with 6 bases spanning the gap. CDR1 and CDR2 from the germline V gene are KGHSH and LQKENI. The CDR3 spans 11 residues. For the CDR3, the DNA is TGTGCCAGCTCACCTTCCAGCGAGCAGTACTTC. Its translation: CASSPSSEQYF.

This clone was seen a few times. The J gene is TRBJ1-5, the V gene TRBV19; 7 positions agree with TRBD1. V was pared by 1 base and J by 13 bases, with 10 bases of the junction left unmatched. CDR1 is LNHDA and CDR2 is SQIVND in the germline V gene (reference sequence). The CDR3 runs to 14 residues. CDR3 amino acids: CASSIVEGRTGQHF. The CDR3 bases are TGTGCCAGTAGTATAGTGGAAGGGAGGACAGGACAGCATTTT. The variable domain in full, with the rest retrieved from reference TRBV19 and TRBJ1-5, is DGGITQSPKYLFRKEGQNVTLSCEQNLNHDAMYWYRQDPGQGLRLIYYSQIVNDFQKGDIAEGYSVSREKKESFPLTVTSAQKNPTAFYLCASSIVEGRTGQHFGDGTRLSIL.

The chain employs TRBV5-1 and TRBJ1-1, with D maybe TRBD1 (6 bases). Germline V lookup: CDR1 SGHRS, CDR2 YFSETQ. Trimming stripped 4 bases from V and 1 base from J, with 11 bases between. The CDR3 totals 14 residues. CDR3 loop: CASSEQGGNTEAFF. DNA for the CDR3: TGCGCCAGCAGCGAACAGGGCGGGAACACTGAAGCTTTCTTT.

CDR3: CASSQDLYRVATEAFF. The DNA for the CDR3 is TGTGCCAGCAGCCAAGACTTATACAGGGTTGCCACTGAAGCTTTCTTT. The chain employs TRBV4-2 and TRBJ1-1; maybe TRBD1 (6 bases). The V and J ends lost 0 bases and 4 bases respectively, with 15 bases between them. CDR1 is LGHNA and CDR2 is YNFKEQ in the germline V gene. The CDR3 is 16 amino acids.

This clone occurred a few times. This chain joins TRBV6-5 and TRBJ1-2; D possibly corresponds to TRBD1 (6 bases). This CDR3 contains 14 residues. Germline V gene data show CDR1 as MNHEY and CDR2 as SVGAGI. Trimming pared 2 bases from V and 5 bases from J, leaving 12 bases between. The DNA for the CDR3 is TGTGCCAGCAGTTACGAGCCAGGGGCATATGGCTACACCTTC. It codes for CASSYEPGAYGYTF.

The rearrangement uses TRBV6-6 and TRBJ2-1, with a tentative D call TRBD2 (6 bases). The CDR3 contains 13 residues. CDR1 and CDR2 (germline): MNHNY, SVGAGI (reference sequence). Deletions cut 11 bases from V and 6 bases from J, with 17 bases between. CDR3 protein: CAGRDRNSNEQFF. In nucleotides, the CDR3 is TGTGCCGGGCGGGACCGGAACTCCAATGAGCAGTTCTTC.

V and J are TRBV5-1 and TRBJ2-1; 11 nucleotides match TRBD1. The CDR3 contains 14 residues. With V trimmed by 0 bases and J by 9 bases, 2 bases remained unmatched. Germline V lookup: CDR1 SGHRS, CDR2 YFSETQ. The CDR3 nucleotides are TGCGCCAGCAGCTTGGGGACAGGGGGCGGTGAGCAGTTCTTC. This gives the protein CASSLGTGGGEQFF.